This entry lists 24 T cell receptor beta chains sequenced from one sample in a study of siplizumab effects on memory and regulatory T cells. Clones were read by immunoSEQ multiplex PCR, and TCRdb kept only the in-frame ones, dropping some. The table shows more than 90,000 clones, with around 90% occurring only once. Sample: non-Treg CD4+ T cells sorted from blood. These receptors were collected from a human donor in good health.

This sequence joins TRBV9 and TRBJ2-7; D is unresolved. This CDR3 has 14 amino acids. V was trimmed by 4 bases and J by 3 bases, leaving 14 bases between them. Germline lookup yields CDR1 SGDLS and CDR2 YYNGEE. The CDR3 nucleotides read TGTGCCAGCAGCACTACTGCGCGGCGCTACGAGCAGTACTTC. It specifies CASSTTARRYEQYF.

The CDR3: CASTRTSSYEQYF. In nucleotides, the CDR3 is TGTGCCAGCACTAGGACTAGCTCCTACGAGCAGTACTTC. This chain uses TRBV6-6 with TRBJ2-7; 7 nucleotides align to TRBD2. Per the germline V gene, CDR1 is MNHNY and CDR2 is SVGAGI (reference sequence). V was clipped by 7 bases and J by 0 bases; unmatched bases: 3. This CDR3 has 13 residues.

This clone is a singleton in its sample. The rearrangement joins TRBV6-4 to TRBJ2-3; D not certain. The germline V gene encodes CDR1 MRHNA and CDR2 SNTAGT. There are 14 residues in the CDR3. Trimming cost V 8 bases and J 0 bases, with 12 bases left between them. The CDR3 region is CASAAEPSTDTQYF. As DNA, the CDR3 is TGTGCCAGCGCGGCGGAACCCAGCACAGATACGCAGTATTTT.

The V and J genes are TRBV5-4 and TRBJ1-6; 7 nucleotides align to TRBD1. Trimming at V came to 0 bases and at J to 2 bases, leaving 2 bases not matched to a gene. This CDR3 is built from 16 residues. Germline CDR1 is SGHNT and CDR2 is YYREEE (reference sequence). CDR3 nucleotides: TGTGCCAGCAGCTTGGGGGGGACAGCCTATAATTCACCCCTCCACTTT. This gives the protein CASSLGGTAYNSPLHF.

The gene calls are TRBV30 and TRBJ2-1; D might be TRBD2 (6 bases). CDR3 length: 14 residues. The V end lost 0 bases, the J end lost 8 bases, and 14 bases lay between the germline ends. CDR1 GTSNPN and CDR2 SVGIG come from the germline V gene (reference sequence). As DNA, the CDR3 is TGTGCCTGGAGTGTACACGGAGGGGCACATGAGCAGTTCTTC. This translates into CAWSVHGGAHEQFF.

On this clone: Compared with germline, one end of the junction differs, possibly owing to a read error. The same CDR3 can be traced to other DNA sequences in this sample. The genes are TRBV7-3 and TRBJ2-5, with 11 bases aligning to TRBD2. The CDR3 is 15 residues long. The germline CDR1 and CDR2 sequences are SGHTA and FQGTGA. This chain's CDR3 is CASRPPGLAEETQYF. CDR3 bases: TGTGCCAGCAGGCCTCCGGGACTAGCGGAAGAAACCCAGTACTTC.

The J gene is TRBJ2-2, the V gene TRBV28; 7 bases agree with TRBD2. The junction had 12 bases not matched to a gene; V was cut back by 7 bases and J by 4 bases. The germline CDR1 and CDR2 sequences are MDHEN and SYDVKM. This CDR3 contains 16 residues. The CDR3 reads CASKVAGSFSTGELFF. The CDR3 DNA sequence: TGTGCCAGCAAAGTAGCGGGCAGTTTCAGCACCGGGGAGCTGTTTTTT.

This sequence joins TRBV29-1 and TRBJ2-7; no firm D call. The CDR3 loop spans 15 amino acids. The V end was cut by 3 bases, the J end by 2 bases, with 17 bases between. Germline V gene lookup returns CDR1 SQVTM and CDR2 ANQGSEA. CDR3 sequence reads: CSVDLGFQDPYEQYF. CDR3 sequence (DNA): TGCAGCGTTGATCTCGGGTTTCAGGACCCCTACGAGCAGTACTTC.

This chain joins TRBV2 and TRBJ2-2; no clear D. Germline V CDR1 and CDR2: SNHLY, FYNNEI. The V end was cut by 2 bases, the J end by 5 bases, with 3 bases between. This CDR3 spans 12 amino acids. The CDR3 nucleotides are TGTGCCAGCAGTGAATTGACCGGGGAGCTGTTTTTT. Translation gives CASSELTGELFF.

V is TRBV6-1 and J is TRBJ2-1; D tentatively reads TRBD1 or TRBD2 (6 bases each). This CDR3 contains 16 residues. V was cut by 4 bases and J by 10 bases, with 23 bases left in between. CDR1 MNHNS and CDR2 SASEGT come from the germline V gene. The CDR3 protein is CASSGEGGRLGGEQFF. DNA of the CDR3: TGTGCCAGCAGTGGGGAAGGGGGGAGGCTTGGTGGAGAGCAGTTCTTC.

The chain combines TRBV30 with TRBJ1-2; TRBD1 is a possible D gene (6 bases). This CDR3 has 10 residues. The germline V and J ends were trimmed by 5 bases and 7 bases, with 8 bases remaining between them. Germline loops: CDR1 GTSNPN, CDR2 SVGIG (reference sequence). CDR3 bases: TGTGCCTGGGGGGACACTGGCTACACCTTC. Its translation: CAWGDTGYTF.

The chain combines TRBV19 with TRBJ2-3; D remains unclear. Trimming pared 5 bases from V and 2 bases from J, leaving 11 bases between. CDR1 is LNHDA and CDR2 is SQIVND in the germline V gene (reference sequence). The CDR3 is 14 amino acids. The CDR3 sequence: CASSGYQATDTQYF. In DNA form, the CDR3 reads TGTGCCAGTAGTGGGTATCAGGCCACAGATACGCAGTATTTT.

The chain uses TRBV5-1 and TRBJ2-3; D could derive from TRBD1 or TRBD2 (5 bases each). V lost 7 bases and J 0 bases, leaving 18 bases between the germline ends. CDR1 is SGHRS, CDR2 YFSETQ, per germline. The CDR3 sequence is 16 residues long. CDR3 in amino acids: CASSGAARGSTDTQYF. Here the CDR3 DNA reads TGCGCCAGCTCCGGGGCAGCCAGAGGAAGCACAGATACGCAGTATTTT. Looking up the rest from reference TRBV5-1 and TRBJ2-3 gives the full variable domain: KAGVTQTPRYLIKTRGQQVTLSCSPISGHRSVSWYQQTPGQGLQFLFEYFSETQRNKGNFPGRFSGRQFSNSRSEMNVSTLELGDSALYLCASSGAARGSTDTQYFGPGTRLTVL.

The rearrangement joins TRBV6-5 to TRBJ1-4; the match to TRBD1 covers 9 bases. Trimming took 0 bases from V and 10 from J; bases not matched to a gene: 9. CDR3 length: 16 residues. Germline loops: CDR1 MNHEY, CDR2 SVGAGI. The CDR3 DNA reads as TGTGCCAGCAGTTACTCAGGGACAGGGTTTGATCGAAAACTGTTTTTT. Residues: CASSYSGTGFDRKLFF.

V gene TRBV7-9 combines with J gene TRBJ2-7; D remains unclear. CDR1 and CDR2 from the germline V gene are SEHNR and FQNEAQ (reference sequence). The CDR3 length is 12 residues. Trimming removed 5 bases from V and 3 bases from J, with 8 bases in between. The CDR3 reads CASSESSYEQYF. CDR3 sequence (DNA): TGTGCCAGCAGCGAAAGTAGCTACGAGCAGTACTTC.

The V call is TRBV2, the J call TRBJ2-1; a weak D match, TRBD2 (6 bases). CDR1 is SNHLY, CDR2 FYNNEI, per germline. This CDR3 is built from 12 residues. Trimming removed 5 bases from V and 9 bases from J, with 11 bases in between. The CDR3 bases are TGTGCCAGCAGTTGGGACTCGGGTGAGCAGTTCTTC. Translating gives CASSWDSGEQFF.

V is TRBV19 and J is TRBJ2-3; the D gene is possibly TRBD1 (5 bases). The germline V and J ends were trimmed by 3 bases and 4 bases, with 14 bases remaining between them. CDR1 is LNHDA and CDR2 is SQIVND in the germline V gene (reference sequence). The CDR3 length is 15 residues. CDR3 bases: TGTGCCAGTAGTATTGCAACAGGCCCCGCAGATACGCAGTATTTT. It translates to CASSIATGPADTQYF.

The V and J genes are TRBV6-1 and TRBJ1-1; TRBD1 aligns across 7 bases. Germline V CDR1 and CDR2: MNHNS, SASEGT. This CDR3 contains 12 residues. V gave up 9 bases and J gave up 1 base; unmatched junction bases: 2. CDR3 amino acids: CASNRGNTEAFF. Here the CDR3 DNA reads TGTGCCAGTAACAGGGGGAACACTGAAGCTTTCTTT.

In its sample, this clone was seen once. This chain uses TRBV27 with TRBJ1-2, with a possible D match to TRBD1 (5 bases). Trimming stripped 6 bases from V and 0 bases from J, with 20 bases between. This CDR3 is built from 17 residues. The germline gives CDR1 MNHEY, CDR2 SMNVEV (reference sequence). The CDR3 DNA follows: TGTGCCAGCAGCCCACGCGGGCGGGGGAAAGCTAACTATGGCTACACCTTC. Protein: CASSPRGRGKANYGYTF.

The J gene is TRBJ2-7, the V gene TRBV27; 9 bases fit TRBD1. V shed 2 bases and J 2 bases; nucleotides not matched to a gene: 7. Looked up from germline, CDR1 is MNHEY and CDR2 is SMNVEV (reference sequence). The CDR3 has 16 residues. CDR3 in DNA: TGTGCCAGCAGTTTAGGCGGGGGACAGGGAACCTACGAGCAGTACTTC. Its translation is CASSLGGGQGTYEQYF.

This chain connects TRBV18 to TRBJ2-1; D tentatively fits TRBD1 or TRBD2 (5 bases each). The V gene's germline CDR1 is KGHSH and CDR2 LQKENI. Trimming left V 4 bases short and J 6 bases short, with 10 bases between. The CDR3 loop spans 13 amino acids. CDR3 amino acids: CASSLGTLNEQFF. CDR3 DNA sequence: TGTGCCAGCTCACTTGGGACCCTCAATGAGCAGTTCTTC.

This sequence joins TRBV11-3 and TRBJ1-3, with D perhaps matching TRBD1 (6 bases). The CDR3 spans 14 residues. Trimming removed 5 bases from V and 8 bases from J, with 16 bases in between. The V gene's germline CDR1 is SGHNT and CDR2 YENEEA. The CDR3 DNA reads as TGTGCCAGCAGCCAACAGGGACACGTTGACACCATATATTTT. Protein product: CASSQQGHVDTIYF.

The rearrangement links TRBV6-6 to TRBJ1-3; tentative D call: TRBD1 (5 bases). V dropped 5 bases and J dropped 7 bases, with 21 bases sitting between them. The CDR3 consists of 16 residues. Per germline, CDR1 MNHNY and CDR2 SVGAGI (reference sequence). In DNA form, the CDR3 reads TGTGCCAGCAGTGGGGCAGGCTCTCGCACCGGGAACACCATATATTTT. Protein sequence: CASSGAGSRTGNTIYF.

This chain links TRBV5-1 with TRBJ2-3, with 9 bases lining up with TRBD2. The germline V gene has CDR1 SGHRS and CDR2 YFSETQ. The CDR3 extends over 14 amino acids. V dropped 4 bases and J dropped 5; count of bases not matched to a gene: 5. DNA for the CDR3: TGCGCCAGCAGCCAGAGCGGGAGGAGAGATACGCAGTATTTT. Translated: CASSQSGRRDTQYF.